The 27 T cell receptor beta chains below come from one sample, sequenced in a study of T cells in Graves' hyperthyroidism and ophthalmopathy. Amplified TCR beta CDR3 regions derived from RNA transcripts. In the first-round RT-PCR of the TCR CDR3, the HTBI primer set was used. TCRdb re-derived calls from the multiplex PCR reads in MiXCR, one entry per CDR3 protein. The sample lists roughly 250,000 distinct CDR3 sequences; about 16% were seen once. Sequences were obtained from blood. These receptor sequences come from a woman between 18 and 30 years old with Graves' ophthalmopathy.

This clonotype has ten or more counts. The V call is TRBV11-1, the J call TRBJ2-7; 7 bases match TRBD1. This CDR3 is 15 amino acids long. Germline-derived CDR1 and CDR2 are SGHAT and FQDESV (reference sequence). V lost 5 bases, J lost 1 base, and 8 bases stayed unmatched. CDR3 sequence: CASSPGQTISYEQYF. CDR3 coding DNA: TGTGCCAGCAGCCCGGGACAGACAATTTCCTACGAGCAGTACTTC.

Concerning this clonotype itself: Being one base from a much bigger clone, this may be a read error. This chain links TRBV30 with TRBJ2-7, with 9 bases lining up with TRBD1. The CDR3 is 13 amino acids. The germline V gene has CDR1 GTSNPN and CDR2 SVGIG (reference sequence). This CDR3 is CAWRGTGIYVQYF. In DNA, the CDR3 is TGTGCCTGGAGAGGGACAGGGATCTACGTGCAGTACTTC. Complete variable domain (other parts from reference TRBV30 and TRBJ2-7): SQTIHQWPATLVQPVGSPLSLECTVEGTSNPNLYWYRQAAGRGLQLLFYSVGIGQISSEVPQNLSASRPQDRQFILSSKKLLLSDSGFYLCAWRGTGIYVQYFGPGTRLTVT.

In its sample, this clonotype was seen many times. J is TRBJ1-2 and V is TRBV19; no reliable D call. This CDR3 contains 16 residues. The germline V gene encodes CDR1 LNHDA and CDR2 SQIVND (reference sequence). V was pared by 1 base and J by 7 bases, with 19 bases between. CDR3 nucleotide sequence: TGTGCCAGTAGTATAGTATCGGTCGGCACCTTCGGTGGCTACACCTTC. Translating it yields CASSIVSVGTFGGYTF.

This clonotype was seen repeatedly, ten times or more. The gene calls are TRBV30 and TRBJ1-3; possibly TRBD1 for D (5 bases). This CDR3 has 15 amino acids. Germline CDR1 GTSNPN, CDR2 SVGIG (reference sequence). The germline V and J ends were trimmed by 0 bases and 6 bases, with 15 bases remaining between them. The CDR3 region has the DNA TGTGCCTGGAGTGTATTCTCAGGGTATGAAAACACCATATATTTT. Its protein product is CAWSVFSGYENTIYF.

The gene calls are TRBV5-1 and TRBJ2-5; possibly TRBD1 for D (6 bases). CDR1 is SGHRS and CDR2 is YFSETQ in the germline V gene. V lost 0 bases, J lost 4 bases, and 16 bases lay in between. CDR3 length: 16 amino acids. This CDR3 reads CASSLVGAGVPETQYF. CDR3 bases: TGCGCCAGCAGCTTGGTTGGAGCAGGGGTCCCAGAGACCCAGTACTTC.

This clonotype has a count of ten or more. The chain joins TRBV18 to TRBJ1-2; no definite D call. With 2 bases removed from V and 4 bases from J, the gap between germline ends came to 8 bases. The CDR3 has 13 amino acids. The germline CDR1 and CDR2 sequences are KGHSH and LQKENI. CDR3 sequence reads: CASSPGRAYGYTF. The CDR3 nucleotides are TGTGCCAGCTCACCAGGGAGGGCCTATGGCTACACCTTC.

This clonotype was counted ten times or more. CDR3 bases: TGTGCTAGTGGTCAGGACCTGAACACTGAAGCTTTCTTT. Its protein product is CASGQDLNTEAFF. This chain connects TRBV12-5 to TRBJ1-1, with D uncertain. Trimming took 5 bases from V and 0 from J, leaving 7 bases between them. The germline gives CDR1 LGHNT, CDR2 FRNRAP. This CDR3 comprises 13 residues.

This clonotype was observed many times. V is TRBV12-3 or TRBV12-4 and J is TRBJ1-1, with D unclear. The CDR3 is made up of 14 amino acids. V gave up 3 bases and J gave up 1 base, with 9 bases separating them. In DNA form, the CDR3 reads TGTGCCAGCAGTTTCGGGCAGCCGAACACTGAAGCTTTCTTT. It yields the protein CASSFGQPNTEAFF.

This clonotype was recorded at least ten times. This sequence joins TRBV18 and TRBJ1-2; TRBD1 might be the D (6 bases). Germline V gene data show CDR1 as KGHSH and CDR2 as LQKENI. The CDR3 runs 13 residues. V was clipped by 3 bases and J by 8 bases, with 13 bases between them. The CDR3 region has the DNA TGTGCCAGCTCACCCGCGGACAGTCGGGGCTACACCTTC. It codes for CASSPADSRGYTF.

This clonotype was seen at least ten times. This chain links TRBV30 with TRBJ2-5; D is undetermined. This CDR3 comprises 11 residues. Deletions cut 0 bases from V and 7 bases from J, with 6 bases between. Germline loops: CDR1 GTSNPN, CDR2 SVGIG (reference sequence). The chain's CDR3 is CAWSVRGTQYF. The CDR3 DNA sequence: TGTGCCTGGAGTGTACGAGGGACCCAGTACTTC. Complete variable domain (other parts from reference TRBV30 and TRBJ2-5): SQTIHQWPATLVQPVGSPLSLECTVEGTSNPNLYWYRQAAGRGLQLLFYSVGIGQISSEVPQNLSASRPQDRQFILSSKKLLLSDSGFYLCAWSVRGTQYFGPGTRLLVL.

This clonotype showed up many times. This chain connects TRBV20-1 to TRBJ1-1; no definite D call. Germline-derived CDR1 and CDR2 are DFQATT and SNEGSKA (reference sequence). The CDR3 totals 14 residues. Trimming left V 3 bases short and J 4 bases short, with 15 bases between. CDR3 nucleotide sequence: TGCAGTGCTAGTTCTCTCTACGGACTCACTGAAGCTTTCTTT. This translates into CSASSLYGLTEAFF.

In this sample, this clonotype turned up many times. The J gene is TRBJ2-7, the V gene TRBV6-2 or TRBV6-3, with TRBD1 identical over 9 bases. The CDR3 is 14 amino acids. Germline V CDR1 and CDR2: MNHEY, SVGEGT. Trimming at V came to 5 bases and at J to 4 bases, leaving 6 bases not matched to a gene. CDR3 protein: CASSQPGTGYEQYF. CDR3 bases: TGTGCCAGCAGTCAACCCGGGACAGGGTACGAGCAGTACTTC.

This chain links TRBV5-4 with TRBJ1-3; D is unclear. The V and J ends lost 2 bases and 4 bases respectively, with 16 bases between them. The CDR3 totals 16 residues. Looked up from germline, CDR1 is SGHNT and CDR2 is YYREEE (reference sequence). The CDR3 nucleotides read TGTGCCAGCAGCTTAGGTCGGCCGGCAGGAGGAAACACCATATATTTT. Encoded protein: CASSLGRPAGGNTIYF.

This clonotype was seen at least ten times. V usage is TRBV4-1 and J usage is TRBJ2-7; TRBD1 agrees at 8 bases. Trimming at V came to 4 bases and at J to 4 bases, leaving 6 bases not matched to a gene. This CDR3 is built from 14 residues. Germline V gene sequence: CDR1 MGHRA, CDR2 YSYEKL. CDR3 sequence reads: CASSPWGQDYEQYF. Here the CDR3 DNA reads TGCGCCAGCAGCCCTTGGGGACAGGATTACGAGCAGTACTTC.

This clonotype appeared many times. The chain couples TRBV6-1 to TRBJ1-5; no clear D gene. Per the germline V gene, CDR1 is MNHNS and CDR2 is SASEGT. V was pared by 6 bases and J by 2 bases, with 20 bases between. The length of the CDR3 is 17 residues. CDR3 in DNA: TGTGCCAGCAGCCCTAGAAGGGCGGGAGGAGGCAATCAGCCCCAGCATTTT. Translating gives CASSPRRAGGGNQPQHF.

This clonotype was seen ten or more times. The CDR3 DNA is TGTGCCAGTACCCCAGGCGGGACGAGGAGCAATTCACCCCTCCACTTT. This translates into CASTPGGTRSNSPLHF. The chain recombines TRBV19 with TRBJ1-6; D might be TRBD1 (5 bases). V lost 7 bases and J lost 7, with 20 bases in between. This CDR3 is built from 16 residues. From germline, CDR1 is LNHDA and CDR2 SQIVND (reference sequence).

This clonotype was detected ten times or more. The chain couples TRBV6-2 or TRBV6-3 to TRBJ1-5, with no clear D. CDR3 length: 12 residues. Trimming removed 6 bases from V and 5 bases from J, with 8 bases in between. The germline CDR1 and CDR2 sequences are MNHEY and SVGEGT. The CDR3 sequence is CASSHGHQPQHF. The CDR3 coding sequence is TGTGCCAGCAGCCACGGCCATCAGCCCCAGCATTTT.

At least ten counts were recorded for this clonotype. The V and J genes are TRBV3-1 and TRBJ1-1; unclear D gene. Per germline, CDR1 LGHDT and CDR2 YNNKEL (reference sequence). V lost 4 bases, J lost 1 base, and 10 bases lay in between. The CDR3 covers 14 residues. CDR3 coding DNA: TGTGCCAGCAGCCTCTCTAAACAGAACACTGAAGCTTTCTTT. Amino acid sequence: CASSLSKQNTEAFF.

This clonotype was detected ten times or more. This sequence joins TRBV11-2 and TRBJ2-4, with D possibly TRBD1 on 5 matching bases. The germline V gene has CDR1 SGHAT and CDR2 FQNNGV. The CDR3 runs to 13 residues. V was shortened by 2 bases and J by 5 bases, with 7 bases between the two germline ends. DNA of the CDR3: TGTGCCAGCAGCTTATCCAGGGAAAACATTCAGTACTTC. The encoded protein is CASSLSRENIQYF.

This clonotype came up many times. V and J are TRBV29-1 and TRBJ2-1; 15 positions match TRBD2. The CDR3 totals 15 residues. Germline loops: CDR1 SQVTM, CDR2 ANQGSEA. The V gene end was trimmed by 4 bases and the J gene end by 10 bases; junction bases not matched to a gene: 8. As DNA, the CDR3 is TGCAGCGTTGTAAAGGGACTAGCGGGGGGTGAAGAGCAGTTCTTC. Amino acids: CSVVKGLAGGEEQFF.

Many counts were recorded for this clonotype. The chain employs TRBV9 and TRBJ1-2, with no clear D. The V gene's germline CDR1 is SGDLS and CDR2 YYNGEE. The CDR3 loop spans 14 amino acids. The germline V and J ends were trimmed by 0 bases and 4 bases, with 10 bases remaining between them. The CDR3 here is CASSVDEGGYGYTF. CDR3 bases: TGTGCCAGCAGCGTAGATGAGGGTGGCTATGGCTACACCTTC.

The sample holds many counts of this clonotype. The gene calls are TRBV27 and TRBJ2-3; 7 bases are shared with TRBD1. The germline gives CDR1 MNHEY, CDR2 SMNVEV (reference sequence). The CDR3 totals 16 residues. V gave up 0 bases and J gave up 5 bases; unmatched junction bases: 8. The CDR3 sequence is CASSLSVGTAEDTQYF. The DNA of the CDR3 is TGTGCCAGCAGTTTATCCGTCGGGACAGCCGAAGATACGCAGTATTTT.

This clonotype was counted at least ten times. CDR3 protein: CASSFPNPPGGELFF. CDR3 coding DNA: TGTGCCAGCAGCTTTCCTAACCCCCCGGGCGGGGAGCTGTTTTTT. The rearrangement links TRBV11-1 to TRBJ2-2; D gene unclear. V lost 3 bases, J lost 7 bases, and 15 bases lay in between. This CDR3 is built from 15 residues. Germline V gene data show CDR1 as SGHAT and CDR2 as FQDESV (reference sequence).

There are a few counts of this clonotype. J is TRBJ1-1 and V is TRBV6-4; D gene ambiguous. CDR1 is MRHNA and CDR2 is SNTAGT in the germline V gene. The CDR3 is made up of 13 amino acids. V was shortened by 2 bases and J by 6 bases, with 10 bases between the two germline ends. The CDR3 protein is CASSDPITAEAFF. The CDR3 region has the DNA TGTGCCAGCAGTGACCCTATAACGGCTGAAGCTTTCTTT.

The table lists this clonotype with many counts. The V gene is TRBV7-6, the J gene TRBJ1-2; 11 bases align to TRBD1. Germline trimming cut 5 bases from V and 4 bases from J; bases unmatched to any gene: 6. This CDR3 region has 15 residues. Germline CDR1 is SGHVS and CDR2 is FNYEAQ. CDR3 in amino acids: CASSPGQGAGYGYTF. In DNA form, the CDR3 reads TGTGCCAGCAGCCCAGGACAGGGGGCTGGCTATGGCTACACCTTC.

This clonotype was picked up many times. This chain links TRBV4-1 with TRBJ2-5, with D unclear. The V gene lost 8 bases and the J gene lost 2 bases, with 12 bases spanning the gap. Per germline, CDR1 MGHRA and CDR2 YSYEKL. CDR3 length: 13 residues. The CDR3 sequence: CASAPFGQETQYF. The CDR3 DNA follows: TGCGCCAGCGCCCCCTTTGGACAAGAGACCCAGTACTTC.

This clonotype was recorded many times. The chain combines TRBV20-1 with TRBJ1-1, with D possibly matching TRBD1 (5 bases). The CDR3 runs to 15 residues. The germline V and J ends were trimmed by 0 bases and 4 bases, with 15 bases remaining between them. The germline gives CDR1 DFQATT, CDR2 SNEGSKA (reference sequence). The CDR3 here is CSARDHRQQGTEAFF. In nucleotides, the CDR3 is TGCAGTGCTAGAGACCACAGGCAGCAAGGCACTGAAGCTTTCTTT.